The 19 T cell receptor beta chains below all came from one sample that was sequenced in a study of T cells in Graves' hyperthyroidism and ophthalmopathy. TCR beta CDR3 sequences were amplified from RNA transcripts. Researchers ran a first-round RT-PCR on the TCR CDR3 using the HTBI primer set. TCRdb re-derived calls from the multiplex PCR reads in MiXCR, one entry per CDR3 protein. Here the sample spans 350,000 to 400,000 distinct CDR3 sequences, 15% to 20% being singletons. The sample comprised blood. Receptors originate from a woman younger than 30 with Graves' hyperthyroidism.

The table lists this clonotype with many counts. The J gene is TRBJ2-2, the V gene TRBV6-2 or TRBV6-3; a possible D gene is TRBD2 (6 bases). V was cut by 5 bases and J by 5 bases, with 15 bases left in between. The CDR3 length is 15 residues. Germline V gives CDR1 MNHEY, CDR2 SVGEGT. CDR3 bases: TGTGCCAGCAGTCCCGGGGGTCGGTGGACCGGGGAGCTGTTTTTT. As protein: CASSPGGRWTGELFF.

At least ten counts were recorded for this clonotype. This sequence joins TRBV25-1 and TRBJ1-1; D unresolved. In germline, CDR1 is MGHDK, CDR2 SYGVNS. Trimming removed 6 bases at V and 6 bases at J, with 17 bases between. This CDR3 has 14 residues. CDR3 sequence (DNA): TGTGCCAGCAGCCGAGGACCTAGGGCCTCTGAAGCTTTCTTT. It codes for CASSRGPRASEAFF.

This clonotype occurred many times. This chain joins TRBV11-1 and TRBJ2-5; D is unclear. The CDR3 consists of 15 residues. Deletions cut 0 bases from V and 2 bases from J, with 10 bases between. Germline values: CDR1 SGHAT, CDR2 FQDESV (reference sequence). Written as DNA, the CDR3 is TGTGCCAGCAGCTTAGCGCATGATGCACAAGAGACCCAGTACTTC. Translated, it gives CASSLAHDAQETQYF.

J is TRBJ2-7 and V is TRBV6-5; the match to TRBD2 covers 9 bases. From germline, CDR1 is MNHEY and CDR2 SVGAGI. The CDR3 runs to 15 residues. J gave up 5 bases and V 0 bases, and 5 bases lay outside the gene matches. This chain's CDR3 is CASSYSSGGPHEQYF. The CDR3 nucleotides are TGTGCCAGCAGTTACTCGAGCGGGGGGCCTCACGAGCAGTACTTC.

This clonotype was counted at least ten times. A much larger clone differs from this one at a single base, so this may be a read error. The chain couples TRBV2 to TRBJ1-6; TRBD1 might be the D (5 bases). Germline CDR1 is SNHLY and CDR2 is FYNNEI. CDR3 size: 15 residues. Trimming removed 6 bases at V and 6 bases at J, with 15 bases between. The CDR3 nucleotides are TGTGCCAGCAGCCTCGGGGCAGGGACTAATTCACCCCTCCACTTT. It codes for CASSLGAGTNSPLHF.

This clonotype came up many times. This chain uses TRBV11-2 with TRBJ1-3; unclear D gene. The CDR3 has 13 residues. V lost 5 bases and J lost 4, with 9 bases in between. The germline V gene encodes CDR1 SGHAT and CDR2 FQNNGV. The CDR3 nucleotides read TGTGCCAGCAGCGCGTCACGGGGAAACACCATATATTTT. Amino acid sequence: CASSASRGNTIYF. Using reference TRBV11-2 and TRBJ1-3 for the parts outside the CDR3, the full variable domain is EAGVAQSPRYKIIEKRQSVAFWCNPISGHATLYWYQQILGQGPKLLIQFQNNGVVDDSQLPKDRFSAERLKGVDSTLKIQPAKLEDSAVYLCASSASRGNTIYFGEGSWLTVV.

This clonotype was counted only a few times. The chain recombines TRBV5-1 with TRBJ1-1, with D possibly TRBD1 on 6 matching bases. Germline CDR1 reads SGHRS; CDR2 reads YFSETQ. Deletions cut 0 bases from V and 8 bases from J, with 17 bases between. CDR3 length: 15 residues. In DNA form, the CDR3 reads TGCGCCAGCAGCTTGGAAGGACAGCTGGGGCGGGAAGCTTTCTTT. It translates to CASSLEGQLGREAFF.

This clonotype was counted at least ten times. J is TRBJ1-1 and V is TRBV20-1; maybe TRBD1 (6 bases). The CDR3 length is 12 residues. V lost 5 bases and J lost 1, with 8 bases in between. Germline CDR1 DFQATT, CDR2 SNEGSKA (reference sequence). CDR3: CSARTANTEAFF. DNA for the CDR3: TGCAGTGCTCGGACAGCGAACACTGAAGCTTTCTTT.

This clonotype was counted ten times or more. The CDR3 spells CASSYSRGSSATQYF. Written as DNA, the CDR3 is TGTGCCAGCAGTTACTCGAGGGGCTCTTCAGCGACCCAGTACTTC. The rearrangement links TRBV6-5 to TRBJ2-5, with D possibly being TRBD1 or TRBD2 (5 bases each). The CDR3 is 15 amino acids. From germline, CDR1 is MNHEY and CDR2 SVGAGI. V gave up 0 bases and J gave up 7 bases, with 15 bases separating them.

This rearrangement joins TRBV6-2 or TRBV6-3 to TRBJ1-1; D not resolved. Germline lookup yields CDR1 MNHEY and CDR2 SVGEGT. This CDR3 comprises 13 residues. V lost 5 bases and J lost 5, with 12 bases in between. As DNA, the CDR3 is TGTGCCAGCAGTACAAGGTTTAGTACTGAAGCTTTCTTT. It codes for CASSTRFSTEAFF.

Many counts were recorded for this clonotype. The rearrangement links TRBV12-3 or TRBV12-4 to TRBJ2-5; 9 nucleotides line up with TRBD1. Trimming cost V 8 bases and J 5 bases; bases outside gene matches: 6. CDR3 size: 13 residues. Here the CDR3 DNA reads TGTGCCAGCGGAGGACAGGGGTGGGAGACCCAGTACTTC. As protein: CASGGQGWETQYF.

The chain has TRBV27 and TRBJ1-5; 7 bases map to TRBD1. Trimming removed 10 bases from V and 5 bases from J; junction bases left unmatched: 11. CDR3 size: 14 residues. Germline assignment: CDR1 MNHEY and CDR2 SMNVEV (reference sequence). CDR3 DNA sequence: TGTGCCATCGGCACAGGGGAGTGGGATCAGCCCCAGCATTTT. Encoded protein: CAIGTGEWDQPQHF.

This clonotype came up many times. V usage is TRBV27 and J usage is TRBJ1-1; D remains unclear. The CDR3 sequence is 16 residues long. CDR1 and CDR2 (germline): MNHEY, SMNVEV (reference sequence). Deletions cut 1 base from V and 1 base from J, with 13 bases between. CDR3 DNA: TGTGCCAGCAGTTTATTTGGGAGGTACCAGAACACTGAAGCTTTCTTT. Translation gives CASSLFGRYQNTEAFF.

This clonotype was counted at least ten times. This CDR3 reads CASSVGPAYSNQPQHF. The CDR3 nucleotides read TGTGCCAGCAGTGTCGGGCCAGCATATAGCAATCAGCCCCAGCATTTT. This chain joins TRBV6-1 and TRBJ1-5; D is unresolved. V dropped 4 bases and J dropped 0 bases, with 13 bases sitting between them. Germline values: CDR1 MNHNS, CDR2 SASEGT. The CDR3 sequence is 16 residues long.

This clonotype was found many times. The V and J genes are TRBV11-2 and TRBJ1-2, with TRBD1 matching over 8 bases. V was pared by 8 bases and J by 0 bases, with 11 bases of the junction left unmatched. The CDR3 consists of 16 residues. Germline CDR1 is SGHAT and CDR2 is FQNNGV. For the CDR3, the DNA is TGTGCCAGCGGACACACAGACAGGGGCCCTAACTATGGCTACACCTTC. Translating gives CASGHTDRGPNYGYTF.

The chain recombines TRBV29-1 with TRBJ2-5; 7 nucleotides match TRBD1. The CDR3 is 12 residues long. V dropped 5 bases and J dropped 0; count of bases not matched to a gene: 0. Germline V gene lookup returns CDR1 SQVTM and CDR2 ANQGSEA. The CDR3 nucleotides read TGCAGCGTTACAGGGGACCAAGAGACCCAGTACTTC. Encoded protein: CSVTGDQETQYF.

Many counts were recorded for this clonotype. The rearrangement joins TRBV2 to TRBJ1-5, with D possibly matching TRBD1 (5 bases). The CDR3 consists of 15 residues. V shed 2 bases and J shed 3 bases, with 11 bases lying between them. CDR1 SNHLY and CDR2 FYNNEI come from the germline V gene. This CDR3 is CASSEPREDNQPQHF. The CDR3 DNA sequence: TGTGCCAGCAGTGAACCCAGGGAAGACAATCAGCCCCAGCATTTT.

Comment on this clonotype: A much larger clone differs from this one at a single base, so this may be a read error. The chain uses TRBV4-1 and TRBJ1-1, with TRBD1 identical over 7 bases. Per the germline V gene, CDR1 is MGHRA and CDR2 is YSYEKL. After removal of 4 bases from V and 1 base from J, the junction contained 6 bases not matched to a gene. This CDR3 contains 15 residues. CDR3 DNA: TGCGCCAGCAGCCTCTGGGAGGGGGCGAACACTGAAGCTTTCTTT. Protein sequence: CASSLWEGANTEAFF.

CDR3 in amino acids: CSVATGTGPYEQYF. Written as DNA, the CDR3 is TGCAGCGTTGCCACCGGGACAGGACCATACGAGCAGTACTTC. The chain has TRBV29-1 and TRBJ2-7, with 8 bases lining up with TRBD1. From germline, CDR1 is SQVTM and CDR2 ANQGSEA. This CDR3 spans 14 amino acids. After removal of 4 bases from V and 4 bases from J, the junction contained 9 bases not matched to a gene.